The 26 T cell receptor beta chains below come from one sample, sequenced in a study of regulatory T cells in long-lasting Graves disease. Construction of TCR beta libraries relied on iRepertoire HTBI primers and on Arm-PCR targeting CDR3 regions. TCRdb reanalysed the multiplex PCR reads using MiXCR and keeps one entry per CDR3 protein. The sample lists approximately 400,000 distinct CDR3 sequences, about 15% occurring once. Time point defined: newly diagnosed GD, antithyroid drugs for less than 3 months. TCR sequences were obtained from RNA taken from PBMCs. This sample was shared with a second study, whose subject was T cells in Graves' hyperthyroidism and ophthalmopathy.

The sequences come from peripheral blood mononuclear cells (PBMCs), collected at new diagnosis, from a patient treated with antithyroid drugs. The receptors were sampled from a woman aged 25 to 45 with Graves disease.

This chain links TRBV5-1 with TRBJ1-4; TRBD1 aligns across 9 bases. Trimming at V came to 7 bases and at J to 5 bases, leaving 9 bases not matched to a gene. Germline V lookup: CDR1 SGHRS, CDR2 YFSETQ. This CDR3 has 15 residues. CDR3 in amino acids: CASGAGQGINEKLFF. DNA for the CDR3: TGCGCCAGCGGAGCGGGACAGGGTATAAATGAAAAACTGTTTTTT.

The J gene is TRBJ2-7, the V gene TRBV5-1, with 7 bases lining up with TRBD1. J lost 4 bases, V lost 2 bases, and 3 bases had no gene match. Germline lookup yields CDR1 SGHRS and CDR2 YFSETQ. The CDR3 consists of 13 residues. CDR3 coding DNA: TGCGCCAGCAGCTTCGAACAGGGGTACGAGCAGTACTTC. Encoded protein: CASSFEQGYEQYF.

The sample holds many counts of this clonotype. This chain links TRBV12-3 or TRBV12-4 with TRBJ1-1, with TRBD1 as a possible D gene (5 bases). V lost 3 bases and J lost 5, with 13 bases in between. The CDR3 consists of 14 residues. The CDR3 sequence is CASSFWGGATEAFF. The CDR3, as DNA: TGTGCCAGCAGTTTTTGGGGGGGAGCGACTGAAGCTTTCTTT.

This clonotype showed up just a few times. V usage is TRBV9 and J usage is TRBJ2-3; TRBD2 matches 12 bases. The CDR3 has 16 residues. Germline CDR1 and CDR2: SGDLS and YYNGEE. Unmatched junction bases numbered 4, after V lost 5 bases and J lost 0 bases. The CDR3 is CASRGTSGPSTDTQYF. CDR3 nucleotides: TGTGCCAGCAGGGGGACTAGCGGGCCCAGCACAGATACGCAGTATTTT. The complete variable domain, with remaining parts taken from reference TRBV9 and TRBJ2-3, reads DSGVTQTPKHLITATGQRVTLRCSPRSGDLSVYWYQQSLDQGLQFLIQYYNGEERAKGNILERFSAQQFPDLHSELNLSSLELGDSALYFCASRGTSGPSTDTQYFGPGTRLTVL.

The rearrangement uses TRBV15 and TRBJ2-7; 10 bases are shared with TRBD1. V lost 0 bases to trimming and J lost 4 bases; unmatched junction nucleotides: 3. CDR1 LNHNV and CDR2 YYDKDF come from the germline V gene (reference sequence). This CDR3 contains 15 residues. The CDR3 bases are TGTGCCACCAGCAGAGACCGGGGACAGGGGTACGAGCAGTACTTC. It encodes CATSRDRGQGYEQYF.

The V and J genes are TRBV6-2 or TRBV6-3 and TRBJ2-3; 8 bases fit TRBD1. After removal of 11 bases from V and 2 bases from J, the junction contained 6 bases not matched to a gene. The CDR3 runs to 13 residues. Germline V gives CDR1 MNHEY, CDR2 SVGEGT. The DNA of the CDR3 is TGTGCCGCCGGGACAGGTGACACAGATACGCAGTATTTT. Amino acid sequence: CAAGTGDTDTQYF.

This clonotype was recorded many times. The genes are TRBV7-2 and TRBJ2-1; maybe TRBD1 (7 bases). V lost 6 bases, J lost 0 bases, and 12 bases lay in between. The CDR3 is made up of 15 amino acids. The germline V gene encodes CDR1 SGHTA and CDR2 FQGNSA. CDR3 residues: CASREGAVSYNEQFF. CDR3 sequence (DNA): TGTGCCAGCAGGGAGGGGGCGGTCTCCTACAATGAGCAGTTCTTC.

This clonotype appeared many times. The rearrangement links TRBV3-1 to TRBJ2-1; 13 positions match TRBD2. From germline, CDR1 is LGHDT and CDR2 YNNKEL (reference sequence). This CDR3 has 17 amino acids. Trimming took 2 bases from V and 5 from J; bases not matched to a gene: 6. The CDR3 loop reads CASSQWTSGRVDNEQFF. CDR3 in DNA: TGTGCCAGCAGCCAATGGACTAGCGGGAGAGTAGACAATGAGCAGTTCTTC.

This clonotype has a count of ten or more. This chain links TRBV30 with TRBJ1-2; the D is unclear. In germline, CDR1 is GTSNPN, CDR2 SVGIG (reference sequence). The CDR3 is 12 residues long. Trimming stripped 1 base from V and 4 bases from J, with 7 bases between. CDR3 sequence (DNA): TGTGCCTGGAGTGCAACTAGCTATGGCTACACCTTC. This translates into CAWSATSYGYTF.

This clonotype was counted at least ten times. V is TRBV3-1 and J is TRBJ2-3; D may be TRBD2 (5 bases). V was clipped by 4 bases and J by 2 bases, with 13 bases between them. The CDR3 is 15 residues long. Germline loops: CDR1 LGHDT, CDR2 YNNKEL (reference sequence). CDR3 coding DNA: TGTGCCAGCAGCCGAAAGCTAGCCCCCACAGATACGCAGTATTTT. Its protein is CASSRKLAPTDTQYF.

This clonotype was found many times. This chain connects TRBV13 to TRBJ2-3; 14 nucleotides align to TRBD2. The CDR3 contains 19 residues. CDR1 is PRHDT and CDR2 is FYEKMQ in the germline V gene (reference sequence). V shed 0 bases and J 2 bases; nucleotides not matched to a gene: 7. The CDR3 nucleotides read TGTGCCAGCAGCTTAGGACCCACGGGACTAGCGGGAGCCACAGATACGCAGTATTTT. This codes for CASSLGPTGLAGATDTQYF.

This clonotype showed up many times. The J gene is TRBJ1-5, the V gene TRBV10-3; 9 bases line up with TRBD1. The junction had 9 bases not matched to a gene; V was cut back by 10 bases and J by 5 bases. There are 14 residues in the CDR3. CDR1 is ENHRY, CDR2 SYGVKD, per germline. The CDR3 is CATMDGTGYQPQHF. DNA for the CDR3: TGTGCCACCATGGACGGGACAGGGTATCAGCCCCAGCATTTT.

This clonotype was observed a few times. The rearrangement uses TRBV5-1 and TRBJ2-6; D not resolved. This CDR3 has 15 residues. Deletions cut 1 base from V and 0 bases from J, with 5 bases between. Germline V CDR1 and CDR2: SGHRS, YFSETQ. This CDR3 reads CASSLTDSGANVLTF. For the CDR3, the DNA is TGCGCCAGCAGCTTGACAGACTCTGGGGCCAACGTCCTGACTTTC.

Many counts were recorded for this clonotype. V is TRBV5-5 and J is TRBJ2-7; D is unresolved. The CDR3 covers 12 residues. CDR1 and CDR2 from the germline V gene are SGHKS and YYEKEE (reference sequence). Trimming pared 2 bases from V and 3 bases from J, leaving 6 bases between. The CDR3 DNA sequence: TGTGCCAGCAGCTTTAAGGTCTACGAGCAGTACTTC. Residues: CASSFKVYEQYF.

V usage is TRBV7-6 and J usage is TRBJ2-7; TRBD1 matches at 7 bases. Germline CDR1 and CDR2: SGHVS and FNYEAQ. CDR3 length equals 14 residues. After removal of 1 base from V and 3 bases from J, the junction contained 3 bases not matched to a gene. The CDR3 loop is CASSLGQGHYEQYF. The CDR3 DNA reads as TGTGCCAGCAGCTTAGGACAGGGACACTACGAGCAGTACTTC.

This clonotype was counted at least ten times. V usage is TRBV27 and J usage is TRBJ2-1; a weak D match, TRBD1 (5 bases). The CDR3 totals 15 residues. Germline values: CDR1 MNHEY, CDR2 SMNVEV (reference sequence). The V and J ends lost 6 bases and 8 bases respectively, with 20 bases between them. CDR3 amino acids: CASRFLGAYEDEQFF. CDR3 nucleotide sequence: TGTGCCAGCAGATTTCTAGGGGCCTATGAGGATGAGCAGTTCTTC.

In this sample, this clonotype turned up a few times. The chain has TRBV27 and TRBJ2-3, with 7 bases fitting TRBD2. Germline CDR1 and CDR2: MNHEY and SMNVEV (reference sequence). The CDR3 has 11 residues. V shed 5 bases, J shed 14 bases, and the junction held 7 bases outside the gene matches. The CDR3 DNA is TGTGCCAGCAGTGACCTCGGGGGGTGGTATTTT. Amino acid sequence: CASSDLGGWYF.

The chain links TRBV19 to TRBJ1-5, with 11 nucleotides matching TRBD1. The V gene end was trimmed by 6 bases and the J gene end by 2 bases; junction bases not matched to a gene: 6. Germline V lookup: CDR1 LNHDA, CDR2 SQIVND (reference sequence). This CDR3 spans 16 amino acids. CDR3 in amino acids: CASRIRGQGGNQPQHF. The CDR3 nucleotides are TGTGCCAGTAGGATTAGGGGACAGGGGGGCAATCAGCCCCAGCATTTT.

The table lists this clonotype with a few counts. CDR3 amino acids: CASSSAGTGVYEQYF. The CDR3 region has the DNA TGTGCCAGCAGTTCGGCCGGGACAGGGGTTTACGAGCAGTACTTC. This chain joins TRBV6-2 or TRBV6-3 and TRBJ2-7; 10 nucleotides match TRBD1. Germline V lookup: CDR1 MNHEY, CDR2 SVGEGT. CDR3 length equals 15 residues. Trimming cost V 4 bases and J 4 bases; bases outside gene matches: 7.

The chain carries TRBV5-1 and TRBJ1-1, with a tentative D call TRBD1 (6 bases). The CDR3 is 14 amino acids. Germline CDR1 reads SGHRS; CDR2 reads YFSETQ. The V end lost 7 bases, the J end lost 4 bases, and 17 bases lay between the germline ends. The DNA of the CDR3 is TGCGCCAGCCGCGAGGGGGGACGGAGCACTGAAGCTTTCTTT. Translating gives CASREGGRSTEAFF.

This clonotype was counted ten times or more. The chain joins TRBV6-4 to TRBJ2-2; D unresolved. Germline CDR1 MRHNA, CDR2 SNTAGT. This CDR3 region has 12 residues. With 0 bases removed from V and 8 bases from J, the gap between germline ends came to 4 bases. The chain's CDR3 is CASSDSMGELFF. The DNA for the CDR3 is TGTGCCAGCAGTGACTCGATGGGGGAGCTGTTTTTT.

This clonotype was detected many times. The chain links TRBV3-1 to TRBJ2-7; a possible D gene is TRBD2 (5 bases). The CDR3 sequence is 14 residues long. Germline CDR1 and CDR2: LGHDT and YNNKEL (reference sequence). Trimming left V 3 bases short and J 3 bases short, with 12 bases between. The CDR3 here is CASSQAGGHYEQYF. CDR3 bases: TGTGCCAGCAGCCAGGCCGGAGGCCACTACGAGCAGTACTTC.

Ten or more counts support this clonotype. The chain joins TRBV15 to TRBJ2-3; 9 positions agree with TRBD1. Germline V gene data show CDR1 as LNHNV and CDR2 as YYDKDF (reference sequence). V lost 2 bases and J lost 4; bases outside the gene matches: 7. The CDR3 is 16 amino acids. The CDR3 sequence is CATSRFRDRDPDTQYF. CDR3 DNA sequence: TGTGCCACCAGCAGATTCCGGGACAGGGACCCAGATACGCAGTATTTT.

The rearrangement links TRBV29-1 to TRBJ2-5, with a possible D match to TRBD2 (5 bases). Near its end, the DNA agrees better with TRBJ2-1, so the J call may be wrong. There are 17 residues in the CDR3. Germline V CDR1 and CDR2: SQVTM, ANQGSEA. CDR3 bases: TGCAGCGTTGTAAAAGGACTGGGAAGTAGTCGGGAAAATGAGCAGTTCTTC. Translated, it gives CSVVKGLGSSRENEQFF.

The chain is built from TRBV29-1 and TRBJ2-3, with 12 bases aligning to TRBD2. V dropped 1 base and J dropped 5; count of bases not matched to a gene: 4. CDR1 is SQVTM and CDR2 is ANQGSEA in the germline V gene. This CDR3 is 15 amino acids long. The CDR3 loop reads CSVEGLAGALDTQYF. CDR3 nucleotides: TGCAGCGTTGAAGGACTAGCGGGAGCTTTAGATACGCAGTATTTT.

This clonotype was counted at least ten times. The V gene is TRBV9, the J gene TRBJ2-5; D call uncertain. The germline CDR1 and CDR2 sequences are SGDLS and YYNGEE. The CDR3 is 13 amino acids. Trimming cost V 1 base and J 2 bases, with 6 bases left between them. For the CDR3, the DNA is TGTGCCAGCAGCGTAAGGCCGCAAGAGACCCAGTACTTC. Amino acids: CASSVRPQETQYF.